The 13 T cell receptor beta chains below come from one sample, sequenced in a study of blood T cell repertoires in COVID-19. Repertoires were generated with immunoSEQ multiplex PCR, while TCRdb's copy carries only in-frame clones and drops some. This sample has roughly 100,000 clones; 86% occur once, and the top ten carry about 25%. The sample taken for sequencing was peripheral blood. The receptors here all came from a human donor in a cohort sampled during active COVID-19.

This sequence joins TRBV5-6 and TRBJ1-2; D perhaps matches TRBD1 (6 bases). Germline V CDR1 and CDR2: SGHDT, YYEEEE. V gave up 5 bases and J gave up 8 bases, with 16 bases separating them. The CDR3 loop spans 13 amino acids. The CDR3 protein is CASSLTGAAGYTF. CDR3 sequence (DNA): TGTGCCAGCAGTTTGACAGGAGCTGCCGGCTACACCTTC. The full variable domain, in which reference TRBV5-6 and TRBJ1-2 provide the parts outside the CDR3, is DAGVTQSPTHLIKTRGQQVTLRCSPKSGHDTVSWYQQALGQGPQFIFQYYEEEERQRGNFPDRFSGHQFPNYSSELNVNALLLGDSALYLCASSLTGAAGYTFGSGTRLTVV.

The chain uses TRBV4-3 and TRBJ2-7; 13 bases are shared with TRBD2. Germline V gene sequence: CDR1 LGHNA, CDR2 YSLEER. The CDR3 has 15 amino acids. After removal of 4 bases from V and 4 bases from J, the junction contained 4 bases not matched to a gene. The CDR3 region is CASSLGTSGTYEQYF. CDR3 sequence (DNA): TGCGCCAGCAGCCTTGGGACTAGCGGGACTTACGAGCAGTACTTC.

This clone showed up just once. This chain uses TRBV2 with TRBJ1-5; D unresolved. The CDR3 covers 13 residues. The V and J ends lost 3 bases and 6 bases respectively, with 9 bases between them. The germline V gene encodes CDR1 SNHLY and CDR2 FYNNEI. This chain's CDR3 is CASSDGFGQPQHF. In DNA, the CDR3 is TGTGCCAGCAGTGACGGGTTCGGTCAGCCCCAGCATTTT.

The chain joins TRBV24-1 to TRBJ1-2; D is possibly TRBD1 (5 bases). Germline-derived CDR1 and CDR2 are KGHDR and SFDVKD. Trimming shortened V by 10 bases and J by 2 bases, and 19 bases separated the two germline ends. This CDR3 contains 15 residues. The DNA of the CDR3 is TGTGCCACAGATCCCGTGGGGCCCCACAACTATGGCTACACCTTC. As protein: CATDPVGPHNYGYTF.

This clone was seen a few times. The J gene is TRBJ1-1, the V gene TRBV6-2 or TRBV6-3; possibly TRBD1 for D (6 bases). The CDR3 spans 13 residues. The V end lost 5 bases, the J end lost 5 bases, and 12 bases lay between the germline ends. Germline V gene sequence: CDR1 MNHEY, CDR2 SVGEGT. The CDR3 spells CASSNTGLTEAFF. CDR3 DNA sequence: TGTGCCAGCAGTAACACAGGGTTAACTGAAGCTTTCTTT.

V is TRBV15 and J is TRBJ1-2; D call uncertain. Trimming took 0 bases from V and 4 from J, leaving 12 bases between them. Germline assignment: CDR1 LNHNV and CDR2 YYDKDF (reference sequence). The CDR3 sequence is 15 residues long. CDR3 amino acids: CATSREKWAAYGYTF. The CDR3 DNA follows: TGTGCCACCAGCAGAGAGAAGTGGGCCGCCTATGGCTACACCTTC.

CDR3: CASVTDSNQPQHF. The CDR3 nucleotides are TGTGCCAGCGTCACAGATAGCAATCAGCCCCAGCATTTT. The chain joins TRBV2 to TRBJ1-5, with D hard to call. Germline V gives CDR1 SNHLY, CDR2 FYNNEI. The V end was cut by 8 bases, the J end by 0 bases, with 8 bases between. The CDR3 contains 13 residues.

The J gene is TRBJ1-2, the V gene TRBV5-4; a possible D gene is TRBD1 (6 bases). The V end was cut by 5 bases, the J end by 2 bases, with 13 bases between. This CDR3 is built from 14 residues. The germline V gene encodes CDR1 SGHNT and CDR2 YYREEE (reference sequence). CDR3 sequence reads: CASRKQGGNYGYTF. Written as DNA, the CDR3 is TGTGCCAGCAGAAAACAGGGTGGAAACTATGGCTACACCTTC.

V is TRBV5-4 and J is TRBJ2-6, with 8 bases lining up with TRBD2. CDR1 and CDR2 (germline): SGHNT, YYREEE (reference sequence). Germline trimming cut 4 bases from V and 0 bases from J; bases unmatched to any gene: 12. The CDR3 consists of 19 residues. CDR3 sequence reads: CASSPGGTTIRSGANVLTF. CDR3 nucleotide sequence: TGTGCCAGCAGCCCGGGAGGGACAACCATCCGCTCTGGGGCCAACGTCCTGACTTTC.

The chain joins TRBV4-1 to TRBJ2-1; D is perhaps TRBD1 (7 bases). V lost 3 bases to trimming and J lost 0 bases, with 12 bases between them. The CDR3 loop spans 16 amino acids. In germline, CDR1 is MGHRA, CDR2 YSYEKL. The CDR3 nucleotides read TGCGCCAGCAGCCACAGGGGGGATAGCTCCTACAATGAGCAGTTCTTC. It translates to CASSHRGDSSYNEQFF.

This clone was seen a single time. The rearrangement joins TRBV3-1 (or the pseudogene TRBV3-2) to TRBJ2-1; 7 nucleotides match TRBD1. The CDR3 is 18 amino acids. Germline V CDR1 and CDR2: LGHDT, YNNKEL (reference sequence). Germline trimming cut 2 bases from V and 0 bases from J; bases unmatched to any gene: 10. The CDR3 sequence: CASSQNPRDRSSYNEQFF. CDR3 bases: TGTGCCAGCAGCCAAAACCCAAGGGACAGAAGCTCCTACAATGAGCAGTTCTTC.

The rearrangement uses TRBV10-1 and TRBJ2-3, with a possible D match to TRBD1 (6 bases). Germline CDR1 is WNHNN and CDR2 is SYGVQD (reference sequence). CDR3 length equals 16 residues. V was shortened by 6 bases and J by 2 bases, with 18 bases between the two germline ends. This CDR3 reads CASSPGQIGVTDTQYF. CDR3 DNA: TGCGCCAGCAGCCCCGGACAGATTGGGGTCACAGATACGCAGTATTTT.

V usage is TRBV11-2 and J usage is TRBJ1-2; 8 positions agree with TRBD1. V trimming: 5 bases; J trimming: 3 bases; junction bases outside the gene matches: 5. The CDR3 spans 14 residues. Germline V gene data show CDR1 as SGHAT and CDR2 as FQNNGV. CDR3 protein: CASSRTGSYYGYTF. CDR3 bases: TGTGCCAGCAGCCGGACAGGGTCGTACTATGGCTACACCTTC.